The clone carrying this T cell receptor (beta chain) was seen many times. Its cognate antigen is unknown. Per germline, CDR1 GTSNPN and CDR2 SVGIG (reference sequence). Trimming pared 2 bases from V and 6 bases from J, leaving 8 bases between. The length of the CDR3 is 13 residues. TCRdb re-derived calls from the reads in MiXCR, one entry per CDR3 protein. Of some 220,000 distinct CDR3 sequences in the sample, 35% to 40% are singletons; the top ten hold 55% to 60%. The data derive from a study of T cell repertoires in cytomegalovirus infection. As for the study in general: HLA-B-restricted CMV epitopes that are well studied, plus recently identified HLA-C-restricted ones, were used by the study. Matching HLA type, along with CMV infection, was indicated by public TCR beta signatures.

This clonotype originated in a human donor in good health (CMV status not recorded). Some clones in this sample may be carry-over from other donors' samples. The rearrangement uses TRBV30 and TRBJ1-6, with D perhaps matching TRBD1 (6 bases). The sample in question was CD8+ T cells from cultured PBMCs, obtained from culture after CMV antigen stimulation. CDR3: CAWSSQGNSPLHF. The DNA for the CDR3 is TGTGCCTGGAGTTCACAGGGTAATTCACCCCTCCACTTT.